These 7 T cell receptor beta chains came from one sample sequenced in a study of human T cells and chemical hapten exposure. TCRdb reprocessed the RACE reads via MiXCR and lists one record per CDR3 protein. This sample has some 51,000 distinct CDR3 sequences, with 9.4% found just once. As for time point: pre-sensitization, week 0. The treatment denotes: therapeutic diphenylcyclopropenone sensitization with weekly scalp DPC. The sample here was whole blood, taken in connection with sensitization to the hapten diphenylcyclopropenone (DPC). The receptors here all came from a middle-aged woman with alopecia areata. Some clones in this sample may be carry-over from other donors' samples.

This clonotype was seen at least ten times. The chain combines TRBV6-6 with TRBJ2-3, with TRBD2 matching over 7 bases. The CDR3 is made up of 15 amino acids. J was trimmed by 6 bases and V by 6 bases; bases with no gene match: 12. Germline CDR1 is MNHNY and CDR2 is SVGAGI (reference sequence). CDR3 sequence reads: CASRHPRAGRDTQYF. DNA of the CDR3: TGTGCCAGCAGACATCCTAGAGCGGGGCGGGATACGCAGTATTTT.

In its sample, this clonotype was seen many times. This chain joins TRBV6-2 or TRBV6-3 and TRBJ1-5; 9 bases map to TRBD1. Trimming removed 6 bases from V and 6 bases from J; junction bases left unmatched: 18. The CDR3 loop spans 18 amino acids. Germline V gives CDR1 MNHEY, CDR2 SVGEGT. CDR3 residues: CASSQSSFAQGAGQPQHF. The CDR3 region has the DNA TGTGCCAGCAGCCAGAGTTCCTTCGCACAGGGGGCGGGTCAGCCCCAGCATTTT.

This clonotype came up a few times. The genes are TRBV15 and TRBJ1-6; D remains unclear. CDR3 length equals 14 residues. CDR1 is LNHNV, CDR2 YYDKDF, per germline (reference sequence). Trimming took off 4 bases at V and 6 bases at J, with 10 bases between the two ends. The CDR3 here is CATSIEQRNSPLHF. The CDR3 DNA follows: TGTGCCACCAGCATAGAACAGCGTAATTCACCCCTCCACTTT.

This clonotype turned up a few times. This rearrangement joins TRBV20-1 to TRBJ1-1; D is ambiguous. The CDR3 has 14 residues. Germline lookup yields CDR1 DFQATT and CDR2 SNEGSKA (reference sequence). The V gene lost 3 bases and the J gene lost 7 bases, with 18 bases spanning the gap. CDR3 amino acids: CSASGMWTGNEAFF. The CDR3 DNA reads TGCAGTGCTAGTGGTATGTGGACCGGTAATGAAGCTTTCTTT.

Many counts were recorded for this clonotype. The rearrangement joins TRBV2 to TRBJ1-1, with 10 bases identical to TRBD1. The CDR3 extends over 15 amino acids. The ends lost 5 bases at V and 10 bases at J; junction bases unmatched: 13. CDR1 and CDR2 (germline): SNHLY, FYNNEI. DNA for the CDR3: TGTGCCAGCAGTTTCGGACAAAGACAGGGGGCGAGAGCTTTCTTT. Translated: CASSFGQRQGARAFF.

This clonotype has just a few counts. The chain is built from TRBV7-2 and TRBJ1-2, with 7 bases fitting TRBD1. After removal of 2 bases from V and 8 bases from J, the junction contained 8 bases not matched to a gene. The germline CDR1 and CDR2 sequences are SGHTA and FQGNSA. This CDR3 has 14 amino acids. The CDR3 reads CASSLRTGAGGYTF. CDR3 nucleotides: TGTGCCAGCAGCTTACGGACAGGAGCCGGAGGCTACACCTTC.

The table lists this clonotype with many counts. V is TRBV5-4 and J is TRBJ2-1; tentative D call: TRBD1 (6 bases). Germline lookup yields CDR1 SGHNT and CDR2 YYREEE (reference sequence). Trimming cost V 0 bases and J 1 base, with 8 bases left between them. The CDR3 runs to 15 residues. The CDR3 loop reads CASSLGQGSYNEQFF. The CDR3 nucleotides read TGTGCCAGCAGCTTGGGGCAGGGGTCCTACAATGAGCAGTTCTTC.